Sequencing of this T cell receptor beta chain was carried out in a study of CD8 T cells in Susac syndrome (dated by TCRdb to the late 2010s). Some background on the complete study: Whether CD8+ T cell activation and differentiation in Susac syndrome was antigen driven was tested using repertoire sequencing.

RNA was extracted with the RNeasy kit and roughly 0.45 to 1 ug was reverse transcribed using random hexamers. TCR beta CDR3 regions were amplified with the immunoSEQ multiplex PCR assay covering 54 Vbeta and 13 Jbeta segments. PCR amplification bias was corrected by using a synthetic template baseline for primer optimization and computational correction. Per the original workflow: Only productive sequences were kept, with reads annotated to V, D and J genes according to IMGT and analyzed in immunoSEQ Analyzer. Clonality was computed as one minus Shannon entropy normalized by log2 of the number of productive unique sequences. Public and private clones were assessed among the 100 most prevalent clones of each patient and control. Susac-specific clones were defined as absent from healthy and MS cohorts, over a thousand published viral clones and other ImmuneACCESS disease sequences. Using fastp trimming at Q25 and MiXCR clonotype assembly, TCRdb reanalyzed the public sequencing data and kept in-frame beta chains. Each entry merges the rows of one CDR3 protein and shows their most common DNA and genes. The V and J calls, along with clone size, are taken from TCRdb and not from the paper's own processing. This sample gives about 140,000 distinct CDR3 sequences in total; 85% to 95% of them show up just once. Together, the top ten hold over 0.1% of the sample.

General conclusions and limits of the study: The study acknowledged that relatively few individuals were included in the TCR sequencing and HLA analysis.

Comments on this clonotype: What antigen it recognizes has not been identified. No much larger clonotype is one base removed from it; base qualities were not supplied.

High-throughput TCR beta sequencing profiled peripheral blood CD8+ and CD4+ T cells from healthy donors, Susac syndrome patients and multiple sclerosis patients. Multiple sclerosis controls were treatment-naive patients with stable or active relapsing-remitting disease fulfilling revised McDonald criteria. Bulk CD8+ and CD4+ T cells were purified by magnetic negative isolation, whereas CD8+ TEMRA cells were enriched by FACS. Blood was collected in EDTA tubes and processed within 24 hours, with PBMCs isolated through density gradient centrifugation. PBMCs destined for TCR sequencing were cryopreserved in liquid nitrogen and later thawed in a 37 °C water bath. A purity of at least 90% was achieved for sorted or isolated CD4+, CD8+ and CD8+ TEMRA cells. The cysteine opens and the phenylalanine closes a CDR3 of 15 amino acids. Only CDR3 DNA is held: 45 bases, read in frame from base 1. Looking up the germline V gene yields CDR1 SQVTM and CDR2 ANQGSEA. V loses 6 bases at its end and J loses 0 bases; junction bases beyond the gene matches: 11.

The sequencing sample was made of CD4+ T cells from PBMCs. This clonotype was obtained from a human donor with multiple sclerosis. The chain couples TRBV29-1 to TRBJ2-7; a stretch of 7 junction bases matches TRBD2. The CDR3 loop reads CSVLTSRPGSYEQYF. The sequenced DNA: TGCAGCGTCCTGACTAGCCGGCCTGGCTCCTACGAGCAGTACTTC.